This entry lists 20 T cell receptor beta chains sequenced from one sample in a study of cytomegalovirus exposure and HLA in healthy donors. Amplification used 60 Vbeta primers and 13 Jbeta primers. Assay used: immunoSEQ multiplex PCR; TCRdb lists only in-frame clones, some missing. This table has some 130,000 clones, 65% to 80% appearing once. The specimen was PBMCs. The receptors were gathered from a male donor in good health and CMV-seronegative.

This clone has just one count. The CDR3 protein is CASKDSGVTGELFF. The CDR3 region has the DNA TGTGCCAGCAAGGATAGCGGGGTCACCGGGGAGCTGTTTTTT. The rearrangement joins TRBV2 to TRBJ2-2, with 8 bases matching TRBD2. Germline loops: CDR1 SNHLY, CDR2 FYNNEI. V trimming: 7 bases; J trimming: 4 bases; junction bases outside the gene matches: 5. The length of the CDR3 is 14 residues.

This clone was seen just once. In nucleotides, the CDR3 is TGTGCCAGCAGCTTGGGACTAGCGGGGTACACCGGGGAGCTGTTTTTT. Translation: CASSLGLAGYTGELFF. The genes are TRBV5-6 and TRBJ2-2; 11 bases line up with TRBD2. V shed 0 bases, J shed 3 bases, and the junction held 1 base outside the gene matches. The V gene's germline CDR1 is SGHDT and CDR2 YYEEEE. CDR3 size: 16 residues.

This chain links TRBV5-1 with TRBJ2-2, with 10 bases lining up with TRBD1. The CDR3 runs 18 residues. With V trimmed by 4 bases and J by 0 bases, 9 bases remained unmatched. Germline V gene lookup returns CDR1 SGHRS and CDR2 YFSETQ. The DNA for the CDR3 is TGCGCCAGCAGCCTCCGGGACAGGGGAGGCGCGAACACCGGGGAGCTGTTTTTT. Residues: CASSLRDRGGANTGELFF.

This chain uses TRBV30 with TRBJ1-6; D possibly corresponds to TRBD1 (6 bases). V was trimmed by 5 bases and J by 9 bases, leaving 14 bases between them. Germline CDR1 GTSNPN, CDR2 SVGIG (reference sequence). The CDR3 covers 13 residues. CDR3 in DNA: TGTGCCTGGGAGCGGGGGCGAGGTTCACCCCTCCACTTT. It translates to CAWERGRGSPLHF.

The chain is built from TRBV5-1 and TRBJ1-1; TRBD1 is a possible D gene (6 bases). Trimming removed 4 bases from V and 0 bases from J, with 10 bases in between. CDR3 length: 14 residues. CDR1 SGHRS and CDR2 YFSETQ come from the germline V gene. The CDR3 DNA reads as TGCGCCAGCAGCCCGAGGACAGTGAACACTGAAGCTTTCTTT. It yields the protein CASSPRTVNTEAFF.

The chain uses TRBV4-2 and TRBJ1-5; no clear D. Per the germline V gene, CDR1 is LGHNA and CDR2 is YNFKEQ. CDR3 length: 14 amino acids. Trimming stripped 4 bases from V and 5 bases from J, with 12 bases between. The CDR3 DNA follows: TGTGCCAGCAGCCCTGCACGGCAGGATCAGCCCCAGCATTTT. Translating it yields CASSPARQDQPQHF.

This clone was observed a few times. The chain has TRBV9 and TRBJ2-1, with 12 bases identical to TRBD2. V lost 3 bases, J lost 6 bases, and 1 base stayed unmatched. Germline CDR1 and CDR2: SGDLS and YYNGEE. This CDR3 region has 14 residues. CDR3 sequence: CASSASGGVNEQFF. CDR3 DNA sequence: TGTGCCAGCAGCGCTAGCGGGGGGGTCAATGAGCAGTTCTTC.

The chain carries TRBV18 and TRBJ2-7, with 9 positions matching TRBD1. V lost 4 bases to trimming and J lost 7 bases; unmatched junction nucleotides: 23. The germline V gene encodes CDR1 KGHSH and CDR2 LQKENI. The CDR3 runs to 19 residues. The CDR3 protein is CASSRKQGQGPLPTREQYF. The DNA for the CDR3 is TGTGCCAGCTCACGAAAACAGGGACAGGGTCCCCTCCCTACGAGGGAGCAGTACTTC. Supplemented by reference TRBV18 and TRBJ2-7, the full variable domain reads NAGVMQNPRHLVRRRGQEARLRCSPMKGHSHVYWYRQLPEEGLKFMVYLQKENIIDESGMPKERFSAEFPKEGPSILRIQQVVRGDSAAYFCASSRKQGQGPLPTREQYFGPGTRLTVT.

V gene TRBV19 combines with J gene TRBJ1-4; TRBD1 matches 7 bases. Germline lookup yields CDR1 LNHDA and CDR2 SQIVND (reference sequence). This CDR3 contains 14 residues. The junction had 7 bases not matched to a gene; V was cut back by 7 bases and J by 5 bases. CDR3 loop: CASKGGSKNEKLFF. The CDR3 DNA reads TGTGCCAGTAAAGGGGGCAGTAAAAATGAAAAACTGTTTTTT.

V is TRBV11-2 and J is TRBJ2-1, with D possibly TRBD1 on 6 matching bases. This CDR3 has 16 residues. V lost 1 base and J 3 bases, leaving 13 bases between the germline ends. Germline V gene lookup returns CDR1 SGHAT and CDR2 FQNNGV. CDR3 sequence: CASSLALGTLYNEQFF. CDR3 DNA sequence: TGTGCCAGCAGCTTAGCATTAGGGACACTCTACAATGAGCAGTTCTTC.

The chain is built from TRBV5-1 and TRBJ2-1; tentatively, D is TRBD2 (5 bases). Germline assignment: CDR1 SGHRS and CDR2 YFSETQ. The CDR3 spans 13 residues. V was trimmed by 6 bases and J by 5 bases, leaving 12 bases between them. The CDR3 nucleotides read TGCGCCAGCAAGTTTCTAGCAAACAATGAGCAGTTCTTC. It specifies CASKFLANNEQFF.

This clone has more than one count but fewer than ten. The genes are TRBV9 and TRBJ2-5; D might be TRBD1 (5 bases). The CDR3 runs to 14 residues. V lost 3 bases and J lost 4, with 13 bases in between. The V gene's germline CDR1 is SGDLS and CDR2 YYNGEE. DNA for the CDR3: TGTGCCAGCAGCGGTCCTCAGGGAAGAGAGACCCAGTACTTC. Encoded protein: CASSGPQGRETQYF.

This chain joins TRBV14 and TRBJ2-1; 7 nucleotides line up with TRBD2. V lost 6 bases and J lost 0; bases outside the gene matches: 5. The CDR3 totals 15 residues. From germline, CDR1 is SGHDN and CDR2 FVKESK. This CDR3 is CASRPTSASYNEQFF. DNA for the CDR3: TGTGCCAGCAGGCCCACTAGCGCCTCCTACAATGAGCAGTTCTTC.

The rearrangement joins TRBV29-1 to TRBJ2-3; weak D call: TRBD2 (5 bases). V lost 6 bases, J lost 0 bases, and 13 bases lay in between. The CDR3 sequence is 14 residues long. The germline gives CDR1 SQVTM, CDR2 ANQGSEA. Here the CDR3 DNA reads TGCAGCGTAACGACGGGGTCTAGCACAGATACGCAGTATTTT. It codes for CSVTTGSSTDTQYF.

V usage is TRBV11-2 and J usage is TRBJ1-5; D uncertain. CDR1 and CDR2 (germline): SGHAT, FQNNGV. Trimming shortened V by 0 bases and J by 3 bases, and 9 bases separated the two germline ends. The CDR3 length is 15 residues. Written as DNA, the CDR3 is TGTGCCAGCAGCTTAGATCCAGGTCCCAATCAGCCCCAGCATTTT. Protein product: CASSLDPGPNQPQHF.

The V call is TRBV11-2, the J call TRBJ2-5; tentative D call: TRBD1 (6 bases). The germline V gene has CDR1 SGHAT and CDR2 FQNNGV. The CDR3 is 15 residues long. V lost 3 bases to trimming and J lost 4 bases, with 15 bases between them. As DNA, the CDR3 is TGTGCCAGCAGCTTCTCTTTCGGACAGTCAGAGACCCAGTACTTC. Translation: CASSFSFGQSETQYF.

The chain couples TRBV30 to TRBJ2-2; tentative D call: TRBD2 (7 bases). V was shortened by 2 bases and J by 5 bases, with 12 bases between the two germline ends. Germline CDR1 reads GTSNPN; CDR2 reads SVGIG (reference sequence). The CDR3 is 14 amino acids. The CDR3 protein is CAWSPRGGTGELFF. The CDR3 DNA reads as TGTGCCTGGAGTCCCAGGGGAGGGACCGGGGAGCTGTTTTTT.

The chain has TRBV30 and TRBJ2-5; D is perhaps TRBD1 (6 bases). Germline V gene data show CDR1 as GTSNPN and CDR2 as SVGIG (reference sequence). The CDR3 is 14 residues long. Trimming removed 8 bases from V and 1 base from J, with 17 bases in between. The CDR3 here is CAVGYGTFQETQYF. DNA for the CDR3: TGTGCCGTAGGCTACGGGACATTCCAAGAGACCCAGTACTTC.

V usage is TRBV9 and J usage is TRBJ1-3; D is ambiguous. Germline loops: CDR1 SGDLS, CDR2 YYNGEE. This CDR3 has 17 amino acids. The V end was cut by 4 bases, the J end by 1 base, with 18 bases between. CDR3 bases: TGTGCCAGCAGCCACCCGCGAACCCGGGGATCTGGAAACACCATATATTTT. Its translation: CASSHPRTRGSGNTIYF.

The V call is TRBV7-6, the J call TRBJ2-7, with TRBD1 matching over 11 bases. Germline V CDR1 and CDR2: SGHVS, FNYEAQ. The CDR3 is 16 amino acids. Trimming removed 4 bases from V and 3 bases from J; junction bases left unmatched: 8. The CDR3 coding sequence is TGTGCCAGCAGCTCCACAATCGGGACAGGGGGCTACGAGCAGTACTTC. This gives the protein CASSSTIGTGGYEQYF.